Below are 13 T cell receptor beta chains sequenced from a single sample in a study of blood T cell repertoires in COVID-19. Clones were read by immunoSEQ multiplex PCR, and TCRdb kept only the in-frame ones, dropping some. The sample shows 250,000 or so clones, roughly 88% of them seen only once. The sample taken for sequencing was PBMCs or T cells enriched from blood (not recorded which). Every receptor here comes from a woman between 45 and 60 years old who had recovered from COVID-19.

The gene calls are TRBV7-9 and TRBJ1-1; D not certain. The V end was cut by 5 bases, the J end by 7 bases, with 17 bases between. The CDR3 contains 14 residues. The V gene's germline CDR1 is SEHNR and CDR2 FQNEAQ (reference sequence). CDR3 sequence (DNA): TGTGCCAGCAGCCCCCCATTTGAGGAGGATGAAGCTTTCTTT. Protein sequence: CASSPPFEEDEAFF. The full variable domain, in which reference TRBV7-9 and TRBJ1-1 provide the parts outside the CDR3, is DTGVSQNPRHKITKRGQNVTFRCDPISEHNRLYWYRQTLGQGPEFLTYFQNEAQLEKSRLLSDRFSAERPKGSFSTLEIQRTEQGDSAMYLCASSPPFEEDEAFFGQGTRLTVV.

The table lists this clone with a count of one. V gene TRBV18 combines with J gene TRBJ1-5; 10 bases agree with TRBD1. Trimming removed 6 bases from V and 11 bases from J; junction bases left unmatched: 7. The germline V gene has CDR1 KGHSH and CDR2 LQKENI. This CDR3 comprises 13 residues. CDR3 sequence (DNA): TGTGCCAGCTCCCGGACAGGGGGAGAAGCCCAGCATTTT. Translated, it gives CASSRTGGEAQHF. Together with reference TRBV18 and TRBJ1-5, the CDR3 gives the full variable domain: NAGVMQNPRHLVRRRGQEARLRCSPMKGHSHVYWYRQLPEEGLKFMVYLQKENIIDESGMPKERFSAEFPKEGPSILRIQQVVRGDSAAYFCASSRTGGEAQHFGDGTRLSIL.

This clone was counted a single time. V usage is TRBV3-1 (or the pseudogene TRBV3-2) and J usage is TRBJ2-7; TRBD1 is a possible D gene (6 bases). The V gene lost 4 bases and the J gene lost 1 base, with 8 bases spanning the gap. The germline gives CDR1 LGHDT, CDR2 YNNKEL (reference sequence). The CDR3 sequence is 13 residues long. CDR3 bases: TGTGCCAGCAGCCTACAGGGATCCTACGAGCAGTACTTC. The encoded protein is CASSLQGSYEQYF.

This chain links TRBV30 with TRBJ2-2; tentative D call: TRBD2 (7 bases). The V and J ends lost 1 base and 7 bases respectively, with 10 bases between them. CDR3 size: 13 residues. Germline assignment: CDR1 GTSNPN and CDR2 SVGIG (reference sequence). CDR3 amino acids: CAWSEGGGGELFF. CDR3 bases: TGTGCCTGGAGTGAGGGAGGGGGCGGGGAGCTGTTTTTT.

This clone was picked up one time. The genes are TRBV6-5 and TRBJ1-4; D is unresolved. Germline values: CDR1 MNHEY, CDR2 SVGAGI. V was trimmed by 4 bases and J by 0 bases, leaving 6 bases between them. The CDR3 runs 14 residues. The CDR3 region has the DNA TGTGCCAGCAGTTTCAGGTCAACTAATGAAAAACTGTTTTTT. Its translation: CASSFRSTNEKLFF.

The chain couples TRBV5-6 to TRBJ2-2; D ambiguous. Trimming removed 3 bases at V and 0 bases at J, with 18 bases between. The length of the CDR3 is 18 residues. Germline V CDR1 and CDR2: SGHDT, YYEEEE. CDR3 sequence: CASSSTLGPPTNTGELFF. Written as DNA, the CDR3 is TGTGCCAGCAGCTCAACACTTGGGCCCCCGACGAACACCGGGGAGCTGTTTTTT. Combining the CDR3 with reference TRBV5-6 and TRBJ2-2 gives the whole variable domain DAGVTQSPTHLIKTRGQQVTLRCSPKSGHDTVSWYQQALGQGPQFIFQYYEEEERQRGNFPDRFSGHQFPNYSSELNVNALLLGDSALYLCASSSTLGPPTNTGELFFGEGSRLTVL.

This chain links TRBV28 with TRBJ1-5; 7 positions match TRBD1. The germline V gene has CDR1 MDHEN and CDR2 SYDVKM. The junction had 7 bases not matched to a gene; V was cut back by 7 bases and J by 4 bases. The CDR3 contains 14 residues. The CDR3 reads CASTAGTVNQPQHF. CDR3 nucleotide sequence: TGTGCCAGCACCGCCGGGACAGTAAATCAGCCCCAGCATTTT. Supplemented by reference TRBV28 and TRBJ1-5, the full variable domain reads DVKVTQSSRYLVKRTGEKVFLECVQDMDHENMFWYRQDPGLGLRLIYFSYDVKMKEKGDIPEGYSVSREKKERFSLILESASTNQTSMYLCASTAGTVNQPQHFGDGTRLSIL.

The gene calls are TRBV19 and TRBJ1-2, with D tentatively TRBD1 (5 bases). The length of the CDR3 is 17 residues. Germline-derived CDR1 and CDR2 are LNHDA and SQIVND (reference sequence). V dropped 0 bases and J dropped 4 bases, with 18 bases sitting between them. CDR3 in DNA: TGTGCCAGTAGTATAGAGGTTTTGGGGCAGGGCGGCTATGGCTACACCTTC. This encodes CASSIEVLGQGGYGYTF. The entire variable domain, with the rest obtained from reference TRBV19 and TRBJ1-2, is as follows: DGGITQSPKYLFRKEGQNVTLSCEQNLNHDAMYWYRQDPGQGLRLIYYSQIVNDFQKGDIAEGYSVSREKKESFPLTVTSAQKNPTAFYLCASSIEVLGQGGYGYTFGSGTRLTVV.

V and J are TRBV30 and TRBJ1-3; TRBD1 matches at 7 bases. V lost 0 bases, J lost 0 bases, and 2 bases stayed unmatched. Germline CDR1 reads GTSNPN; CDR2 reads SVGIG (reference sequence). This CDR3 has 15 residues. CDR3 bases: TGTGCCTGGAGTGTACAGGGGAGCTCTGGAAACACCATATATTTT. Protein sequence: CAWSVQGSSGNTIYF.

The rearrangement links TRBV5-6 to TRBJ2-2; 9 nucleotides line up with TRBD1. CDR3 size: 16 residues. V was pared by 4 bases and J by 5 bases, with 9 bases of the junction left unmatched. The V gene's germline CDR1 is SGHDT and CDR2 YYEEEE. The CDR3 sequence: CASSLWTGERTGELFF. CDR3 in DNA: TGTGCCAGCAGCCTCTGGACAGGGGAGAGGACCGGGGAGCTGTTTTTT.

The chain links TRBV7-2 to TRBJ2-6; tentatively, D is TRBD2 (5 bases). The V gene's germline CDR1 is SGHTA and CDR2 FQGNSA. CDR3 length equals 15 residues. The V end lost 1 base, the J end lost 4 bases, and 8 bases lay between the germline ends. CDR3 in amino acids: CASSLGRRGANVLTF. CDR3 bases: TGTGCCAGCAGCTTAGGGAGGAGAGGGGCCAACGTCCTGACTTTC. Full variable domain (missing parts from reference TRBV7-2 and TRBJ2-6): GAGVSQSPSNKVTEKGKDVELRCDPISGHTALYWYRQSLGQGLEFLIYFQGNSAPDKSGLPSDRFSAERTGGSVSTLTIQRTQQEDSAVYLCASSLGRRGANVLTFGAGSRLTVL.

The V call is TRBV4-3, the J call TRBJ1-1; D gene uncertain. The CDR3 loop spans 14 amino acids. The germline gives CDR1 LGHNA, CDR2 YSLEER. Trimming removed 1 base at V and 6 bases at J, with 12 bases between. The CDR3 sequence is CASSQAGTGSEAFF. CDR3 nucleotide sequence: TGCGCCAGCAGCCAAGCCGGAACGGGGTCTGAAGCTTTCTTT.

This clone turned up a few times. The CDR3 region is CASSQTGNNSPLHF. The CDR3 region has the DNA TGTGCCAGCAGCCAGACAGGGAATAATTCACCCCTCCACTTT. This chain links TRBV7-2 with TRBJ1-6; TRBD1 matches at 7 bases. Unmatched junction bases numbered 3, after V lost 5 bases and J lost 5 bases. CDR1 is SGHTA, CDR2 FQGNSA, per germline. The CDR3 has 14 residues.